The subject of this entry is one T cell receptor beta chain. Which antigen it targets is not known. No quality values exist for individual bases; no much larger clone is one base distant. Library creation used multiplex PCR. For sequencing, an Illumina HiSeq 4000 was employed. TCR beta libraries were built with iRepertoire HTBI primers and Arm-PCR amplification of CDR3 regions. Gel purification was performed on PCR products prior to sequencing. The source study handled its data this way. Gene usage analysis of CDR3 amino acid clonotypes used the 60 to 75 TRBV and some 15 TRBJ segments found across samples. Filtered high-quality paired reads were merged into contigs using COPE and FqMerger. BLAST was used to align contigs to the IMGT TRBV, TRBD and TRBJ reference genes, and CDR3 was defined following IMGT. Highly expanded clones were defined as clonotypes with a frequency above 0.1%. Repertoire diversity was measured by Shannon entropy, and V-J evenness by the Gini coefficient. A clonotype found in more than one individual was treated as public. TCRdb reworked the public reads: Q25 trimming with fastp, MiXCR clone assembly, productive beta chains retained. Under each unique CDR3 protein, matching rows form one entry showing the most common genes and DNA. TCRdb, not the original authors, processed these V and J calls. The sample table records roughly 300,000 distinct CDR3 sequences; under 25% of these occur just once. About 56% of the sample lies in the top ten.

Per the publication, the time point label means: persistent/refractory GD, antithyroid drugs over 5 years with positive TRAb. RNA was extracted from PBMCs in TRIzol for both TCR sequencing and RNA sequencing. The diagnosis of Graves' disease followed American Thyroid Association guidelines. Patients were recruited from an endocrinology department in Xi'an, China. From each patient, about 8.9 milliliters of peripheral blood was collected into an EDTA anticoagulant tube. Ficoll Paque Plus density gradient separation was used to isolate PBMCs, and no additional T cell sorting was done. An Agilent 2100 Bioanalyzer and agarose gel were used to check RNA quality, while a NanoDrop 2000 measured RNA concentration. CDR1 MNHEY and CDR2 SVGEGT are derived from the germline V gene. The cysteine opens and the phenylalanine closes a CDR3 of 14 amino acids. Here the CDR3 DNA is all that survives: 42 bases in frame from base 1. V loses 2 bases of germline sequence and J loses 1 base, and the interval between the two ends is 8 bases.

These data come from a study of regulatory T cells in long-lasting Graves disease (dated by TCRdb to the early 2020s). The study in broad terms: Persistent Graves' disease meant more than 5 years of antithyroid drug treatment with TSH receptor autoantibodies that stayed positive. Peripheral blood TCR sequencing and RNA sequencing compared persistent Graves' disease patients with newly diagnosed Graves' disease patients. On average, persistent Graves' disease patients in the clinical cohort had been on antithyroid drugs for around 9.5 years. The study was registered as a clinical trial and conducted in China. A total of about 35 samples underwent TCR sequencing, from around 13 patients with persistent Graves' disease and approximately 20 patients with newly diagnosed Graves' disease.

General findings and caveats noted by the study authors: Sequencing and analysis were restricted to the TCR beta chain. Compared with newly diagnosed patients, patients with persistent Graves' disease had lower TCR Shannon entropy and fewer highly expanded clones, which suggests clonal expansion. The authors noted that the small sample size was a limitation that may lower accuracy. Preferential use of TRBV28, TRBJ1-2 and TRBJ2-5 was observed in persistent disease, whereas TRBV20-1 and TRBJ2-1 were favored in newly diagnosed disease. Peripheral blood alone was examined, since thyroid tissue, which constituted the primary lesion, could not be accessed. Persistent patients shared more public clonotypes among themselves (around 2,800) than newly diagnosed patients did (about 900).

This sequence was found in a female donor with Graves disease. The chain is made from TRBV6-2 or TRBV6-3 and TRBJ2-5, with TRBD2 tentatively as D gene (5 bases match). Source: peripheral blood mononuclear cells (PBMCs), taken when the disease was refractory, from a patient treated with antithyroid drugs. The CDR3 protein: CASSYGLPQETQYF. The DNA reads TGTGCCAGCAGTTACGGACTGCCCCAAGAGACCCAGTACTTC.